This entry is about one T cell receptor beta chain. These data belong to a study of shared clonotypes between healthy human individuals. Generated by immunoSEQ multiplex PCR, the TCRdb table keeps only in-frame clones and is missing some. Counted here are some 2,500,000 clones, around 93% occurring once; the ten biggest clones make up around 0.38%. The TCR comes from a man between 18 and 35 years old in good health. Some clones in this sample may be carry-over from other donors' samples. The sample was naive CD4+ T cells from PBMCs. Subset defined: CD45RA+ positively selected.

This chain's CDR3 is CSGTRTANTEAFF. The CDR3 DNA reads as TGCAGCGGTACCCGGACGGCGAACACTGAAGCTTTCTTT. V usage is TRBV29-1 and J usage is TRBJ1-1, with unresolved D. V dropped 7 bases and J dropped 1 base, with 13 bases sitting between them. CDR1 SQVTM and CDR2 ANQGSEA come from the germline V gene. CDR3 length: 13 amino acids.